This entry lists 5 T cell receptor beta chains sequenced from one sample in a study of blood T cell repertoires in COVID-19. Clones were sequenced by immunoSEQ multiplex PCR, and TCRdb holds only the in-frame ones, with some missing. The data show about 97,000 clones, about 85% seen once. The sequencing input was peripheral blood. The receptors stem from a man in his forties or fifties with active COVID-19.

V usage is TRBV12-3 or TRBV12-4 and J usage is TRBJ2-3, with no clear D. V was clipped by 1 base and J by 4 bases, with 6 bases between them. The CDR3 has 13 residues. The DNA for the CDR3 is TGTGCCAGCAGTTTAGTCAGATCAGATACGCAGTATTTT. This encodes CASSLVRSDTQYF.

V gene TRBV29-1 combines with J gene TRBJ2-1; no firm D call. Germline V CDR1 and CDR2: SQVTM, ANQGSEA. The CDR3 has 15 residues. Trimming left V 4 bases short and J 3 bases short, with 16 bases between. The CDR3 reads CSVVFPRLLYNEQFF. The CDR3 DNA is TGCAGCGTTGTATTTCCGCGGTTACTCTACAATGAGCAGTTCTTC.

The chain couples TRBV28 to TRBJ1-1; D gene unclear. From germline, CDR1 is MDHEN and CDR2 SYDVKM. The CDR3 runs to 10 residues. V gave up 8 bases and J gave up 8 bases, with 9 bases separating them. CDR3 protein: CASHSVEAFF. In DNA form, the CDR3 reads TGTGCCAGCCACTCCGTAGAAGCTTTCTTT.

The chain joins TRBV25-1 to TRBJ2-5; TRBD1 aligns across 8 bases. The CDR3 totals 15 residues. The germline gives CDR1 MGHDK, CDR2 SYGVNS. Trimming removed 4 bases from V and 5 bases from J; junction bases left unmatched: 9. For the CDR3, the DNA is TGTGCCAGCAGTGCATCAGGGGGCTTGGGGGAGACCCAGTACTTC. It is translated as CASSASGGLGETQYF.

The gene calls are TRBV29-1 and TRBJ2-1; 8 bases line up with TRBD1. CDR3 size: 15 residues. Germline trimming cut 4 bases from V and 11 bases from J; bases unmatched to any gene: 16. CDR1 and CDR2 from the germline V gene are SQVTM and ANQGSEA. The CDR3 DNA reads as TGCAGCGTTGGACGGGGGCAGGGGGCGTTTGCTAAGCAGTTCTTC. Its translation is CSVGRGQGAFAKQFF.